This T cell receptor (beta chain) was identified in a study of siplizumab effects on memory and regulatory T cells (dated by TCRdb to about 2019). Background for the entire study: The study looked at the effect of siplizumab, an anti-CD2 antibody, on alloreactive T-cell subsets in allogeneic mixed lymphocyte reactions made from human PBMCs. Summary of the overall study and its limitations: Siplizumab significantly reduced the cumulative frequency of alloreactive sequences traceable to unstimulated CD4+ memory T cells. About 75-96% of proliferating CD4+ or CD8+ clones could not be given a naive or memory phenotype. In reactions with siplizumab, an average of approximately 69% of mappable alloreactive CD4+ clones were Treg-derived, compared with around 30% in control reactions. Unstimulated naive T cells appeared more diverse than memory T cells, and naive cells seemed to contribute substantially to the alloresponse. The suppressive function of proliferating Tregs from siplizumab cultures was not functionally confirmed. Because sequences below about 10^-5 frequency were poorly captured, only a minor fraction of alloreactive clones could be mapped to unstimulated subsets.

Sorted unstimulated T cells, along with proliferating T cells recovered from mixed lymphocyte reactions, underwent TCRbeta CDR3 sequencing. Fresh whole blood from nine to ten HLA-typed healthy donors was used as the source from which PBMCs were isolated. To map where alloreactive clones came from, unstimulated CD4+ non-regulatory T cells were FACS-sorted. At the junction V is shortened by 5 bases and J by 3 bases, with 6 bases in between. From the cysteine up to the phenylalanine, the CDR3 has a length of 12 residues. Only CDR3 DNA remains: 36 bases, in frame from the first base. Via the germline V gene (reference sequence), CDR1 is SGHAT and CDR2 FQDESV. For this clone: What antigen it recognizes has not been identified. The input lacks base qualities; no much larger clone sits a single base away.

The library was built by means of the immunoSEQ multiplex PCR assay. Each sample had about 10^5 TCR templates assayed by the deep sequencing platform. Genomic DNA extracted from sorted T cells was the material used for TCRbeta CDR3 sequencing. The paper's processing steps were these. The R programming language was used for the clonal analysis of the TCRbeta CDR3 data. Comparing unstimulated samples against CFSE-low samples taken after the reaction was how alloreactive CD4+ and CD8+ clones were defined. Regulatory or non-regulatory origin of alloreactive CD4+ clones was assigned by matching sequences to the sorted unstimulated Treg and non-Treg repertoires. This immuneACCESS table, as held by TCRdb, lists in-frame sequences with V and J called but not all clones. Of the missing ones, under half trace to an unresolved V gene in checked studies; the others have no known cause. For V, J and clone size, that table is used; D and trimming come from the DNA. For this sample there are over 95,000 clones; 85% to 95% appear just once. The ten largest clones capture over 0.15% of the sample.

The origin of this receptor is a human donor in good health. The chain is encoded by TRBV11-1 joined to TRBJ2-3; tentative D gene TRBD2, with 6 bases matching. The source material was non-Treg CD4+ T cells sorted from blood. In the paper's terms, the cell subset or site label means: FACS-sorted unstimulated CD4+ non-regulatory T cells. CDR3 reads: CASSGGTDTQYF. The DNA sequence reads TGTGCCAGCAGCGGGGGGACAGATACGCAGTATTTT.